These 2 T cell receptor beta chains originate from one sample sequenced in a study of cytomegalovirus exposure and HLA in healthy donors. The PCR made use of 60 Vbeta and 13 Jbeta primers. Clones were sequenced by immunoSEQ multiplex PCR, and TCRdb holds only the in-frame ones, with some missing. The repertoire holds 55,000 to 75,000 clones, around 70% seen once, with more than 9.5% in the top ten. Material: PBMCs. These receptors were collected from a human donor in good health.

The chain joins TRBV28 to TRBJ1-4, with TRBD1 matching 9 bases. Unmatched junction bases numbered 9, after V lost 5 bases and J lost 8 bases. This CDR3 is built from 15 residues. The germline V gene has CDR1 MDHEN and CDR2 SYDVKM. Written as DNA, the CDR3 is TGTGCCAGCAGTCCGCCGGGACAGGGTTGGGAAAAACTGTTTTTT. Protein sequence: CASSPPGQGWEKLFF.

The chain links TRBV27 to TRBJ2-3; 10 bases align to TRBD2. Losses at the gene ends were 6 bases for V and 4 bases for J; bases not matched to a gene: 10. The CDR3 covers 16 residues. The germline CDR1 and CDR2 sequences are MNHEY and SMNVEV (reference sequence). CDR3 sequence reads: CASSPLAGVLPDTQYF. The CDR3 coding sequence is TGTGCCAGCAGCCCCCTAGCGGGAGTCCTCCCAGATACGCAGTATTTT.